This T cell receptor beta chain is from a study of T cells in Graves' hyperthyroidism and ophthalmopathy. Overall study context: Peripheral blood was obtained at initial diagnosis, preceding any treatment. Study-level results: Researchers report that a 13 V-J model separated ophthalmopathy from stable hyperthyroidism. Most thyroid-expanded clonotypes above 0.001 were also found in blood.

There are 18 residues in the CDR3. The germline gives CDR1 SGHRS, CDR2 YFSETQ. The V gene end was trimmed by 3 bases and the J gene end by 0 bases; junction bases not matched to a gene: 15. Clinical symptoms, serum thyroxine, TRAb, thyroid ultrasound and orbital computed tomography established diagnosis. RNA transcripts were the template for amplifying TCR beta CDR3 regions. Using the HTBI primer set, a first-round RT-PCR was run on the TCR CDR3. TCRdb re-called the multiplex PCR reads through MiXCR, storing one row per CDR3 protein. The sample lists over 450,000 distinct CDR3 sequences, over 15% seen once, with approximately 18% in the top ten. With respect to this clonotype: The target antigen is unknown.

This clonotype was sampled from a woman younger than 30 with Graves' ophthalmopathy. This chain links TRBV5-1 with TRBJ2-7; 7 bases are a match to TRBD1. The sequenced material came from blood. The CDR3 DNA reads TGCGCCAGCAGCTATCACTCCCTTGGGACAGCGTCCTCCTACGAGCAGTACTTC. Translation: CASSYHSLGTASSYEQYF.